This T cell receptor beta chain was recovered during a study of shared clonotypes between healthy human individuals. The study, taken as a whole, reports: Rarefaction revealed incomplete sorted-subset sequencing despite large depth.

Of note for this clone: Its antigen is not identified.

Donors, without exception, were Caucasian adults residing in Nashville, Tennessee. Sorted-subset replicate PCR reactions contained 200 ng DNA, corresponding to about 30,000 T cell genomes. Measured with immunoSEQ multiplex PCR; TCRdb has only the in-frame clones, and not every one. In the table there are some 1,400,000 clones, around 97% of which are singletons. This CDR3 comprises 15 residues. From germline, CDR1 is SGHVS and CDR2 FNYEAQ. The V segment lost 5 bases and the J segment 3 bases; nucleotides outside the gene matches: 7. The chain is built from TRBV7-6 and TRBJ1-1, with 9 bases identical to TRBD1. The TCR was taken from a man aged 25-40 years in good health. The sample comprised naive CD4+ T cells sorted from blood. Subset here: CD45RA+ positively selected. The CDR3 here is CASSIRTGADTEAFF. DNA for the CDR3: TGTGCCAGCAGCATACGGACAGGGGCGGACACTGAAGCTTTCTTT.